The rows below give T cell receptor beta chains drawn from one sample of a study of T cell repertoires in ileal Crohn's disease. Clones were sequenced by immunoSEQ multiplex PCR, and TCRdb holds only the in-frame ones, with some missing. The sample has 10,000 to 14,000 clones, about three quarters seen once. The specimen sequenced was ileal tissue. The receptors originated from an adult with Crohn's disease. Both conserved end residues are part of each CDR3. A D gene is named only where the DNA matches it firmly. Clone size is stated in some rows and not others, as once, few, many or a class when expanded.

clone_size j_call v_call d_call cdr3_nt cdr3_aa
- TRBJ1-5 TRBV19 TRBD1 TGTGCCACCATTCCGGGACAGGGGAATCAGCCCCAGCATTTT CATIPGQGNQPQHF
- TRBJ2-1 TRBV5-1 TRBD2 TGCGCCAGCAGCTTGGATAGCGGGGGGAATAATGAGCAGTTCTTC CASSLDSGGNNEQFF
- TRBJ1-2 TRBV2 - TGTGCCAGCAGTGAAGCGCGGGGCCTCTGGGGCTACACCTTC CASSEARGLWGYTF
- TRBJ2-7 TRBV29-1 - TGCAGCGTTGACGTCACAGGGACTACCTACGAGCAGTACTTC CSVDVTGTTYEQYF
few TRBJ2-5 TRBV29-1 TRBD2 TGCAGCGTTGCGTTGAGCGGGGGGTACCAAGAGACCCAGTACTTC CSVALSGGYQETQYF
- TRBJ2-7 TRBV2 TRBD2 TGTGCCAGCAGTGATCCTAGCGGGGGAGACTACGAGCAGTACTTC CASSDPSGGDYEQYF
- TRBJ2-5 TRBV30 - TGTGCCTGGAGGGCCACGAGGGACTTCCAGTACTTC CAWRATRDFQYF
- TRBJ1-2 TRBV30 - TGTGCCTGGAGTGTAGTGAGGCGAGCTAACTATGGCTACACCTTC CAWSVVRRANYGYTF
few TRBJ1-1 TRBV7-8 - TGTGCCAGCAGCCCAGCGGGGCCCTTCACTGAAGCTTTCTTT CASSPAGPFTEAFF
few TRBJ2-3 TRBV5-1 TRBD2 TGCGCCACTCGTCGGACTAGCGGGGGGCCTAGCACAGATACGCAGTATTTT CATRRTSGGPSTDTQYF
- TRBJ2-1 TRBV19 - TGTGCCAGTACCGACCCGGGGGTAGGGCATGAGCAGTTCTTC CASTDPGVGHEQFF
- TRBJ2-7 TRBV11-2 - TGTGCCAGCAGCTTAGATTGGGGGGAAGCCCTCTCCTACGAGCAGTACTTC CASSLDWGEALSYEQYF
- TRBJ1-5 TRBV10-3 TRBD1 TGTGCCATAACAGGGGGCCGCAATCAGCCCCAGCATTTT CAITGGRNQPQHF
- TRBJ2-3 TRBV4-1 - TGCGCCAGCAGCATAGACACAGATACGCAGTATTTT CASSIDTDTQYF
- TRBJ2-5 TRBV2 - TGTGCCACCACCGCCCCTGGCGGGGAATTCGAGACCCAGTACTTC CATTAPGGEFETQYF
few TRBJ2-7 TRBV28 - TGTGCCAGCAGCAGAGGAGGGAACTACGAGCAGTACTTC CASSRGGNYEQYF
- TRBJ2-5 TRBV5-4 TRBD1 TGTGCCAGCAGGACGGACAGGTCGCAAGAGACCCAGTACTTC CASRTDRSQETQYF
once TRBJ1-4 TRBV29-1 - TGCAGCGCTCGCCGGGTTGTCGGTGAAAAACTGTTTTTT CSARRVVGEKLFF
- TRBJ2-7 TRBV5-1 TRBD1 TGCGCCAGCAGCTTCCGGACAGGGAACGAGCAGTACTTC CASSFRTGNEQYF
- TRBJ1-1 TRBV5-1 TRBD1 TGCGCCAGCAGCGCCCGGGACAGGGGGCACACTGAAGCTTTCTTT CASSARDRGHTEAFF
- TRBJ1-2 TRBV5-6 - TGTGCCAGCAGCTTGGTAGGACAAGCTATCTATGGCTACACCTTC CASSLVGQAIYGYTF
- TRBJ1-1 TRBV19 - TGTGCCAGTAGTGCCGCACAGGGAATGAACACTGAAGCTTTCTTT CASSAAQGMNTEAFF
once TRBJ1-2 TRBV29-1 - TGCAGCGTTGGGGGCGACTCGGGCTACACCTTC CSVGGDSGYTF
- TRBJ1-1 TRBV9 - TGTGCCAGCAGCGTAGAGGGAGGAGCCAGGTTACAGGCTTTCTTT CASSVEGGARLQAFF
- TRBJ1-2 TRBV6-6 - TGTGCCAGCAGTTACGGGACAACCGTTAGCTATGGCTACACCTTC CASSYGTTVSYGYTF
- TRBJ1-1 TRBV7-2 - TGTGCCAGCAGCTTAGATCCGGGGAGCACTGAAGCTTTCTTT CASSLDPGSTEAFF
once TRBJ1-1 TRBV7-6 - TGTGCCAGCAGCCCCGCGGCGGACAGCAACACTGAAGCTTTCTTT CASSPAADSNTEAFF
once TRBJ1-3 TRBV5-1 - TGCGCCAGCAGTTCGACAGGCTCCTCTGGAAACACCATATATTTT CASSSTGSSGNTIYF
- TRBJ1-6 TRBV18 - TGTGCCAGCTCACCGACGAGAGGGAAGAGCACCAATTCACCCCTCCACTTT CASSPTRGKSTNSPLHF
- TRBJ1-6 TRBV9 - TGTGCCAGCAGCTCGTCGAGGGGGAGCGCCTATAATTCACCCCTCCACTTT CASSSSRGSAYNSPLHF
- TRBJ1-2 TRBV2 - TGTGCCGGCAGTGTCAAGCGACAAGGGGACTATGGCTACACCTTC CAGSVKRQGDYGYTF
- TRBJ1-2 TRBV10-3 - TGTGCCATCAGGCAGGGGCCTCATAACTATGGCTACACCTTC CAIRQGPHNYGYTF
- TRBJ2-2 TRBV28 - TGTGCCAGCAGTTTATACATATTAAGCGGGGAGCTGTTTTTT CASSLYILSGELFF
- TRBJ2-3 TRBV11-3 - TGTGCCAGCAGCTCCGCACCCAGAAATCCCCCAGATACGCAGTATTTT CASSSAPRNPPDTQYF
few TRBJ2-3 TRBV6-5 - TGTGCCAGCAGGGACAGAAGCACAGATACGCAGTATTTT CASRDRSTDTQYF
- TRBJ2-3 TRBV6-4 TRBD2 TGTGCCAGCAGTGACTCTAGCGGGGCAGATACGCAGTATTTT CASSDSSGADTQYF
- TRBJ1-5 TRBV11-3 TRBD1 TGTGCCAGCAGCCCCGGGACAGGGGACCAGCATTTT CASSPGTGDQHF
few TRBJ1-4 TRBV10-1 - TGCGCCAGCCCCGTTAGAGGGAGGGTATGGACTAATGAAAAACTGTTTTTT CASPVRGRVWTNEKLFF
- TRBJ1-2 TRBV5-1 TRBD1 TGCGCCAGCAGCGTGACAGGGGAATATGGCTACACCTTC CASSVTGEYGYTF
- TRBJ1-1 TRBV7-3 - TGTGCCAGCAGCCCCCAACAAGGCCAGGGCACTGAAGCTTTCTTT CASSPQQGQGTEAFF
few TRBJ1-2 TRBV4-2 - TGTGCCAGCAGCCAAGCTGTGAGGTCTGAAGTCCCCTATGGCTACACCTTC CASSQAVRSEVPYGYTF
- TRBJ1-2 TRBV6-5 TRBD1 TGTGCCAGCAGTTTAGGGACAGGGCATGGCTACACCTTC CASSLGTGHGYTF
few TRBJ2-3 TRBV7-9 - TGTGCCAGCAGCTTAGGCCAGTCGCCACCAGATACGCAGTATTTT CASSLGQSPPDTQYF
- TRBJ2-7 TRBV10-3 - TGTGCCATCAGTGAGTCGGATAGGGGTACCTACGAGCAGTACTTC CAISESDRGTYEQYF
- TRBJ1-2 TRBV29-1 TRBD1 TGCAGCGTCCAGGGGGCCCATGGCTACACCTTC CSVQGAHGYTF
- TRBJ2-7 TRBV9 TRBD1 TGTGCCAGCAGCTACGGGACAGCCTCCTACGAGCAGTACTTC CASSYGTASYEQYF
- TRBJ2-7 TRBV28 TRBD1 TGTGCCAGCAGTTATCCGGGACAGGGACGGCAGTACTTC CASSYPGQGRQYF
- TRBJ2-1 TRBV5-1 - TGCGCCAGCAGAGGAGGGGGCCCCGCAGGGGAGCAGTTCTTC CASRGGGPAGEQFF
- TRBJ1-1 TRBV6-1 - TGTGCCAGCAGTGAAGGCTACCCGGACACTGAAGCTTTCTTT CASSEGYPDTEAFF
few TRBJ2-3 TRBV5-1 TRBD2 TGCGCCAGCAGCGCGACTAGCGGGGGGCCCAGCACAGATACGCAGTATTTT CASSATSGGPSTDTQYF
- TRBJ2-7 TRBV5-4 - TGTGCCAGCAGCTTGGACGGAGGGGGGGCCTACGAGCAGTACTTC CASSLDGGGAYEQYF
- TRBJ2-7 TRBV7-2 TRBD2 TGTGCCAGCAGCCCCAGCGGGGGGTCCTACGAGCAGTACTTC CASSPSGGSYEQYF